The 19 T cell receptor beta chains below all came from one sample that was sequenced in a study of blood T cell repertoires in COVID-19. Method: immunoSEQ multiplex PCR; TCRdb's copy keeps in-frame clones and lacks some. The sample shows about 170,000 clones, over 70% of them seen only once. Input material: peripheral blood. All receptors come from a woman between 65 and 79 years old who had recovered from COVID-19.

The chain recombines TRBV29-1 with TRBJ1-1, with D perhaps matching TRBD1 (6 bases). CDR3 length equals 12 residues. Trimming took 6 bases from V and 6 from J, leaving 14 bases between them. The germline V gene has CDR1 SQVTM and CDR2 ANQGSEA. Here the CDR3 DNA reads TGCAGCGTACTCCGGGGGGGCCCTGAAGCTTTCTTT. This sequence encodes CSVLRGGPEAFF.

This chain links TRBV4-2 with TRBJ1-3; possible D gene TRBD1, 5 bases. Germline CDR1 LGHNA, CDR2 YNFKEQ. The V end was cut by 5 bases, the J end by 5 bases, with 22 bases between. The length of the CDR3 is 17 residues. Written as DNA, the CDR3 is TGTGCCAGCAGCTTAACCCGATGGGGGGGAAGGAGAAACACCATATATTTT. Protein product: CASSLTRWGGRRNTIYF.

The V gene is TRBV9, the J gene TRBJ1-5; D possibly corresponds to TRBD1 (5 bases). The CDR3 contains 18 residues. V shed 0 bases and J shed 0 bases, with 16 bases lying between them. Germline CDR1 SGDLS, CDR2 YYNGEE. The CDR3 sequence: CASSVGRVRTHSNQPQHF. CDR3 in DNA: TGTGCCAGCAGCGTAGGTCGGGTCAGGACACATAGCAATCAGCCCCAGCATTTT. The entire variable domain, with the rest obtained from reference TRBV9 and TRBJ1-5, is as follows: DSGVTQTPKHLITATGQRVTLRCSPRSGDLSVYWYQQSLDQGLQFLIQYYNGEERAKGNILERFSAQQFPDLHSELNLSSLELGDSALYFCASSVGRVRTHSNQPQHFGDGTRLSIL.

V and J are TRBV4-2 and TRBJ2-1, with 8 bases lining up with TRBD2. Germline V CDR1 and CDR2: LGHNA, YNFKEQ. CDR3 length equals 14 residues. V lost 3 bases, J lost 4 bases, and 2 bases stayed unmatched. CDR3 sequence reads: CASSHTSGYNEQFF. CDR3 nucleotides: TGTGCCAGCAGCCATACTAGCGGTTACAATGAGCAGTTCTTC.

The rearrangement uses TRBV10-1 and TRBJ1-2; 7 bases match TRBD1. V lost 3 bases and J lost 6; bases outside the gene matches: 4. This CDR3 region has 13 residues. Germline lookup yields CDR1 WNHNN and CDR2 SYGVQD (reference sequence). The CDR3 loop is CASSEWDSHGYTF. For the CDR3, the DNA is TGCGCCAGCAGTGAATGGGACAGCCATGGCTACACCTTC.

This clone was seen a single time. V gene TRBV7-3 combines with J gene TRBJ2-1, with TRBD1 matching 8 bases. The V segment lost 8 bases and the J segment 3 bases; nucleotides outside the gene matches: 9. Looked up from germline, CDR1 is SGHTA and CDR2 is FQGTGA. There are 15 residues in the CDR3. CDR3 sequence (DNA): TGTGCCAGCTCACCGGCCGGACAGGGCTACAATGAGCAGTTCTTC. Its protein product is CASSPAGQGYNEQFF.

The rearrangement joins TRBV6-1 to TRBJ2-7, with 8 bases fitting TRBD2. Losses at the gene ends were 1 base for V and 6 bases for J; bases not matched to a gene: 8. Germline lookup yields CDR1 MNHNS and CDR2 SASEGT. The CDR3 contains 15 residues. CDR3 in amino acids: CASSEGVVAGFEQYF. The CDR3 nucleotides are TGTGCCAGCAGTGAAGGGGTGGTAGCGGGGTTCGAGCAGTACTTC.

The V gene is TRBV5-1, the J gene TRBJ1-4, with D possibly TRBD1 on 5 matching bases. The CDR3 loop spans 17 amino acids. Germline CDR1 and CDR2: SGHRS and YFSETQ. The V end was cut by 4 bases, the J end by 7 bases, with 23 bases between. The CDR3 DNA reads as TGCGCCAGCAGCCCGGAGGGGACCCCCGGGGGGGGTGAAAAACTGTTTTTT. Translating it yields CASSPEGTPGGGEKLFF.

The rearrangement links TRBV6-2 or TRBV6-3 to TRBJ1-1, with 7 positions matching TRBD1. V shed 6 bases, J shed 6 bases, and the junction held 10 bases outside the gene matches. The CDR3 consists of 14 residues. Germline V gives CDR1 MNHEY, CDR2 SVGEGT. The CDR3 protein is CASSSRDRGPEAFF. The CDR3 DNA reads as TGTGCCAGCAGCTCCCGGGACAGAGGCCCTGAAGCTTTCTTT.

CDR3 protein: CASSSPGGDEAFF. The CDR3 DNA is TGTGCCAGCAGCAGCCCCGGCGGAGATGAAGCTTTCTTT. The rearrangement links TRBV7-2 to TRBJ1-1; D call uncertain. Per the germline V gene, CDR1 is SGHTA and CDR2 is FQGNSA. Trimming took 5 bases from V and 7 from J, leaving 14 bases between them. This CDR3 is 13 amino acids long.

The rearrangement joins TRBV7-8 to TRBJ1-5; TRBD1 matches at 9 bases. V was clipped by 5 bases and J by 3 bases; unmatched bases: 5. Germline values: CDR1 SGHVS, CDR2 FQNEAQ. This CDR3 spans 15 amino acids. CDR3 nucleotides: TGTGCCAGCAGCCCACAGGGGGCGCCCAATCAGCCCCAGCATTTT. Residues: CASSPQGAPNQPQHF.

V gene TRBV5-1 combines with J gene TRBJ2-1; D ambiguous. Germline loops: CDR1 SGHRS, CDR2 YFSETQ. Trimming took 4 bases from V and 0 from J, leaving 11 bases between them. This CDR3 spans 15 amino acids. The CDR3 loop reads CASSPPLSSYNEQFF. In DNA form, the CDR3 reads TGCGCCAGCAGCCCCCCCCTGAGCTCCTACAATGAGCAGTTCTTC.

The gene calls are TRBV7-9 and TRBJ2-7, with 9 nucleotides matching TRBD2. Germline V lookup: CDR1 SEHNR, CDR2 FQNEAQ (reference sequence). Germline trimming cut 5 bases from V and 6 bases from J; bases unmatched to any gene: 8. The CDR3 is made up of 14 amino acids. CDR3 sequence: CASSQGGSGSEQYF. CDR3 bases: TGTGCCAGCAGCCAAGGGGGTAGCGGGAGCGAGCAGTACTTC.

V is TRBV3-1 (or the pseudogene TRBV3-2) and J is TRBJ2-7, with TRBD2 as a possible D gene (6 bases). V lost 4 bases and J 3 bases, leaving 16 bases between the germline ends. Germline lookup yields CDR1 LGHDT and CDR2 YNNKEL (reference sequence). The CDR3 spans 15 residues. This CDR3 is CASSPAWGVDYEQYF. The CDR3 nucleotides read TGTGCCAGCAGCCCCGCCTGGGGGGTCGACTACGAGCAGTACTTC.

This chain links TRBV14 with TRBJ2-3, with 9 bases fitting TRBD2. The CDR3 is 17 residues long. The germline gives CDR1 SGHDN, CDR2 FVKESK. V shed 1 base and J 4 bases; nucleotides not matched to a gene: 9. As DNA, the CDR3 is TGTGCCAGCAGCCAAGGGTTTCTAGCGGGATTCGCAGATACGCAGTATTTT. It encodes CASSQGFLAGFADTQYF.

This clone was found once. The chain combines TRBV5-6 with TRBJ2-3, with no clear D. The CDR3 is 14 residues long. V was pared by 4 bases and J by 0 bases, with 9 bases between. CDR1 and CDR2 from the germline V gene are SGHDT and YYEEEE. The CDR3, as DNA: TGTGCCAGCAGCCCATCGCGTAGCACAGATACGCAGTATTTT. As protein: CASSPSRSTDTQYF.

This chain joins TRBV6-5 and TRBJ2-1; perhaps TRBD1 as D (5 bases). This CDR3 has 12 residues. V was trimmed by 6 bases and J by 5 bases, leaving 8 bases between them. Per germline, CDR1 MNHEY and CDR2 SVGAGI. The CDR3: CASRARDNEQFF. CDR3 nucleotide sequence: TGTGCCAGCAGGGCCAGGGACAATGAGCAGTTCTTC.

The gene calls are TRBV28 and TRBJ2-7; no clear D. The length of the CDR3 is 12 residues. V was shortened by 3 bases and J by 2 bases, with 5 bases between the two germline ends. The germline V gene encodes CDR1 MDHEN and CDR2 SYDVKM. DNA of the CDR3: TGTGCCAGCAGTTTCGCGCCCTACGAGCAGTACTTC. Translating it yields CASSFAPYEQYF.

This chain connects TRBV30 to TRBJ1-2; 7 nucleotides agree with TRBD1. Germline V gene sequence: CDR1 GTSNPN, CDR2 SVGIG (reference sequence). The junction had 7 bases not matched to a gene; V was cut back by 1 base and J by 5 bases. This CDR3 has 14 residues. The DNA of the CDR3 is TGTGCCTGGAGTGGGCAGGGGGAGGCGTATGGCTACACCTTC. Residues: CAWSGQGEAYGYTF. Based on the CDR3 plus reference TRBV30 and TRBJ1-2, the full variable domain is SQTIHQWPATLVQPVGSPLSLECTVEGTSNPNLYWYRQAAGRGLQLLFYSVGIGQISSEVPQNLSASRPQDRQFILSSKKLLLSDSGFYLCAWSGQGEAYGYTFGSGTRLTVV.